What follows are 3 T cell receptor beta chains derived from one specimen sequenced in a study of blood T cell repertoires in COVID-19. TCRdb's copy holds only in-frame clones and misses some; the assay was immunoSEQ multiplex PCR. Of 300,000 to 350,000 clones detected, more than 70% appear once; the ten largest clones hold over 0.9%. Sequencing input: PBMCs or T cells enriched from blood (not recorded which). These receptors were collected from a woman in her 30s who had been exposed to COVID-19.

The chain recombines TRBV7-8 with TRBJ2-5; 7 bases agree with TRBD2. The V segment lost 3 bases and the J segment 7 bases; nucleotides outside the gene matches: 5. CDR3 size: 13 residues. Per the germline V gene, CDR1 is SGHVS and CDR2 is FQNEAQ. The CDR3 region is CASSLGGVGTQYF. CDR3 DNA sequence: TGTGCCAGCAGCTTGGGGGGGGTCGGGACCCAGTACTTC.

The chain couples TRBV4-1 to TRBJ2-3, with 9 bases fitting TRBD1. Per the germline V gene, CDR1 is MGHRA and CDR2 is YSYEKL. V shed 3 bases and J 2 bases; nucleotides not matched to a gene: 9. The CDR3 extends over 17 amino acids. The CDR3 sequence is CASSHHLQGADTDTQYF. CDR3 nucleotides: TGCGCCAGCAGCCATCATTTACAGGGGGCCGACACAGATACGCAGTATTTT.

This chain joins TRBV20-1 and TRBJ2-3; 10 bases agree with TRBD2. Germline lookup yields CDR1 DFQATT and CDR2 SNEGSKA (reference sequence). The CDR3 contains 16 residues. V was clipped by 3 bases and J by 3 bases; unmatched bases: 9. This chain's CDR3 is CSASRLAGELTDTQYF. The CDR3, as DNA: TGCAGTGCTAGTCGGCTAGCGGGAGAGTTAACAGATACGCAGTATTTT.